This passage covers 14 T cell receptor beta chains from one sample sequenced in a study of OX40 agonist ivuxolimab in advanced cancers. Profiling relied on immunoSEQ multiplex PCR, and the TCRdb table lists in-frame clones only, not all of them. Counted here are 65,000 to 95,000 clones, roughly nine tenths occurring once; the ten biggest clones make up under 3%. The sample in question was CD4+ or CD8+ T cells sorted from blood, obtained in a trial of the OX40 agonist ivuxolimab. The receptor set was obtained from an adult with an advanced solid tumor such as melanoma, head and neck, liver or kidney cancer.

The rearrangement joins TRBV6-5 to TRBJ2-7, with D possibly TRBD2 on 6 matching bases. The V end was cut by 4 bases, the J end by 6 bases, with 19 bases between. This CDR3 has 15 amino acids. In germline, CDR1 is MNHEY, CDR2 SVGAGI. CDR3 coding DNA: TGTGCCAGCAGTTCCCCGGGGGACTCCTTACGCGAGCAGTACTTC. Amino acids: CASSSPGDSLREQYF.

The chain recombines TRBV19 with TRBJ2-7; no clear D gene. Trimming took 4 bases from V and 0 from J, leaving 13 bases between them. CDR1 and CDR2 (germline): LNHDA, SQIVND (reference sequence). CDR3 length: 15 amino acids. The DNA for the CDR3 is TGTGCCAGTAGTACCACAGCGATCTCCTCCTACGAGCAGTACTTC. It yields the protein CASSTTAISSYEQYF. Using reference TRBV19 and TRBJ2-7 for the parts outside the CDR3, the full variable domain is DGGITQSPKYLFRKEGQNVTLSCEQNLNHDAMYWYRQDPGQGLRLIYYSQIVNDFQKGDIAEGYSVSREKKESFPLTVTSAQKNPTAFYLCASSTTAISSYEQYFGPGTRLTVT.

This clone has just a few counts. CDR3 DNA: TGTGCCAGCAGTTTCACCACAGGGGAGTTTGAAGCTTTCTTT. Translation: CASSFTTGEFEAFF. V and J are TRBV7-2 and TRBJ1-1; 7 positions match TRBD1. After removal of 6 bases from V and 7 bases from J, the junction contained 11 bases not matched to a gene. Germline-derived CDR1 and CDR2 are SGHTA and FQGNSA. CDR3 size: 14 residues.

V gene TRBV28 combines with J gene TRBJ1-2, with a tentative D call TRBD1 (5 bases). The CDR3 extends over 12 amino acids. V lost 3 bases, J lost 8 bases, and 10 bases lay in between. Germline loops: CDR1 MDHEN, CDR2 SYDVKM. The CDR3 loop is CASSLAGIGYTF. The DNA for the CDR3 is TGTGCCAGCAGTTTGGCAGGGATCGGCTACACCTTC.

The genes are TRBV27 and TRBJ2-3; TRBD2 matches 10 bases. CDR1 MNHEY and CDR2 SMNVEV come from the germline V gene (reference sequence). The CDR3 spans 14 residues. V shed 3 bases and J 8 bases; nucleotides not matched to a gene: 5. The CDR3 DNA reads as TGTGCCAGCAGTTTGGGACTAGCGAAGGGTACGCAGTATTTT. This translates into CASSLGLAKGTQYF.

The CDR3 region has the DNA TGTGCCAGCAGTTACACACTTCCCACCACAGATACGCAGTATTTT. The encoded protein is CASSYTLPTTDTQYF. The chain combines TRBV6-5 with TRBJ2-3; D is unclear. V was cut by 2 bases and J by 2 bases, with 11 bases left in between. The germline gives CDR1 MNHEY, CDR2 SVGAGI. This CDR3 contains 15 residues.

V is TRBV7-8 and J is TRBJ2-5; D is unclear. Germline CDR1 reads SGHVS; CDR2 reads FQNEAQ. The ends were cut back, 4 bases at V and 8 bases at J, with 14 bases in the middle. CDR3 length: 13 residues. CDR3 sequence: CASSSIELGTQYF. Here the CDR3 DNA reads TGTGCCAGCAGCTCCATAGAGTTGGGAACCCAGTACTTC.

This clone was seen once. The chain joins TRBV19 to TRBJ1-1, with D possibly matching TRBD1 (6 bases). Germline CDR1 and CDR2: LNHDA and SQIVND (reference sequence). V lost 6 bases and J lost 3, with 11 bases in between. The CDR3 spans 13 residues. CDR3 coding DNA: TGTGCCAGTAGCAACAGGGCGGACACTGAAGCTTTCTTT. Translating it yields CASSNRADTEAFF.

This sequence joins TRBV10-2 and TRBJ2-1; 11 nucleotides align to TRBD2. The V gene end was trimmed by 10 bases and the J gene end by 7 bases; junction bases not matched to a gene: 9. CDR3 length: 14 amino acids. Germline lookup yields CDR1 WSHSY and CDR2 SAAADI. The CDR3 protein is CATLGLAASNEQFF. Here the CDR3 DNA reads TGCGCCACCTTGGGACTAGCGGCCTCAAATGAGCAGTTCTTC.

The V and J genes are TRBV7-9 and TRBJ1-1; a possible D gene is TRBD1 (5 bases). The CDR3 is 15 amino acids. Trimming cost V 5 bases and J 0 bases, with 13 bases left between them. Germline values: CDR1 SEHNR, CDR2 FQNEAQ (reference sequence). As DNA, the CDR3 is TGTGCCAGCAGCCTTAGTGGGGGAATGAACACTGAAGCTTTCTTT. It translates to CASSLSGGMNTEAFF.

V is TRBV14 and J is TRBJ2-1, with D perhaps matching TRBD2 (5 bases). V gave up 4 bases and J gave up 5 bases, with 12 bases separating them. This CDR3 contains 14 residues. The germline V gene has CDR1 SGHDN and CDR2 FVKESK. The CDR3 nucleotides read TGTGCCAGCAGCCCCCGGACTTCAAACAATGAGCAGTTCTTC. Residues: CASSPRTSNNEQFF. Full variable domain (missing parts from reference TRBV14 and TRBJ2-1): EAGVTQFPSHSVIEKGQTVTLRCDPISGHDNLYWYRRVMGKEIKFLLHFVKESKQDESGMPNNRFLAERTGGTYSTLKVQPAELEDSGVYFCASSPRTSNNEQFFGPGTRLTVL.

The chain carries TRBV4-2 and TRBJ2-5; 7 bases agree with TRBD1. Germline CDR1 reads LGHNA; CDR2 reads YNFKEQ. The CDR3 has 14 amino acids. Germline trimming cut 4 bases from V and 4 bases from J; bases unmatched to any gene: 6. The CDR3 loop is CASSRGQAGETQYF. DNA of the CDR3: TGTGCCAGCAGCCGCGGACAGGCGGGAGAGACCCAGTACTTC.

This sequence joins TRBV27 and TRBJ1-5; D possibly corresponds to TRBD1 (5 bases). Trimming left V 6 bases short and J 5 bases short, with 14 bases between. CDR3 size: 14 residues. CDR1 and CDR2 from the germline V gene are MNHEY and SMNVEV (reference sequence). The CDR3 bases are TGTGCCAGCAGCCGCGCGGGGCCCTATCAGCCCCAGCATTTT. It specifies CASSRAGPYQPQHF.

V is TRBV6-5 and J is TRBJ2-2; D is uncertain. The V gene's germline CDR1 is MNHEY and CDR2 SVGAGI. V shed 1 base and J shed 6 bases, with 3 bases lying between them. This CDR3 spans 12 amino acids. CDR3 coding DNA: TGTGCCAGCAGTTACTGGGCCGGGGAGCTGTTTTTT. It encodes CASSYWAGELFF.